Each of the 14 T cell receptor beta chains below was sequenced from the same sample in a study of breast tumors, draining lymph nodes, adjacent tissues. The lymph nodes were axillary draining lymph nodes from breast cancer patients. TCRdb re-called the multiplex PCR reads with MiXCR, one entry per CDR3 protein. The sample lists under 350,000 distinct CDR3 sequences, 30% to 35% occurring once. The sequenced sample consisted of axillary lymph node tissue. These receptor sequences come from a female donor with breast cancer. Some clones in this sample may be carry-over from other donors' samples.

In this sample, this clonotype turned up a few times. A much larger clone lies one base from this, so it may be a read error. The CDR3 protein is CASSVEDQPTDTPYF. CDR3 sequence (DNA): TGTGCCAGCAGCGTAGAAGACCAACCCACAGATACGCCGTATTTT. The chain has TRBV9 and TRBJ2-3; D remains ambiguous. Germline V gene lookup returns CDR1 SGDLS and CDR2 YYNGEE. There are 15 residues in the CDR3.

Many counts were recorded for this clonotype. CDR3 loop: CASSLVSGANVLTF. The CDR3, as DNA: TGTGCCAGCAGCTTGGTGTCCGGGGCCAACGTCCTGACTTTC. The genes are TRBV5-6 and TRBJ2-6; D is unresolved. CDR1 and CDR2 from the germline V gene are SGHDT and YYEEEE. V was pared by 0 bases and J by 4 bases, with 5 bases between. This CDR3 region has 14 residues.

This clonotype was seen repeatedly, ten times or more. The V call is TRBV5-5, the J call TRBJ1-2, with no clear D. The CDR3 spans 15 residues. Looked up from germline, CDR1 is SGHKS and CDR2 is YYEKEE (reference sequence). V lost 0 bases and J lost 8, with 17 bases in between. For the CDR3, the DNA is TGTGCCAGCAGCTTGGAGGCATCCATCATCATCGGCTACACCTTC. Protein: CASSLEASIIIGYTF. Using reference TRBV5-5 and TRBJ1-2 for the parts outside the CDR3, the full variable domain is DAGVTQSPTHLIKTRGQQVTLRCSPISGHKSVSWYQQVLGQGPQFIFQYYEKEERGRGNFPDRFSARQFPNYSSELNVNALLLGDSALYLCASSLEASIIIGYTFGSGTRLTVV.

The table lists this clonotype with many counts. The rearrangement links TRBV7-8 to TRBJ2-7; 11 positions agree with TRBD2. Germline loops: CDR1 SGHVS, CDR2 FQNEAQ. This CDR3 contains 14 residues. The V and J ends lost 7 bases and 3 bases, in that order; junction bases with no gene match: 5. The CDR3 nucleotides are TGTGCCAGCACGCCCGGGACTAGCGGCTACGAGCAGTACTTC. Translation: CASTPGTSGYEQYF.

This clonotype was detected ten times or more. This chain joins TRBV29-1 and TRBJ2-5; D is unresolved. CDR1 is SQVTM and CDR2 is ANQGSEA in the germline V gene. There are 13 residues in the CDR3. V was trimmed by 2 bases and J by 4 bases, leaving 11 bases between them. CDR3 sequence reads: CSVEIIKRETQYF. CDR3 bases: TGCAGCGTTGAAATTATTAAAAGAGAGACCCAGTACTTC.

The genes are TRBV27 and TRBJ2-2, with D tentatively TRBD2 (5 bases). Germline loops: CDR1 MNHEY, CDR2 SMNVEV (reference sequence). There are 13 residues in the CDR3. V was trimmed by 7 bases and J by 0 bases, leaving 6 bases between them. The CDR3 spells CASKLANTGELFF. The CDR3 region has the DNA TGTGCCAGCAAACTAGCGAACACCGGGGAGCTGTTTTTT.

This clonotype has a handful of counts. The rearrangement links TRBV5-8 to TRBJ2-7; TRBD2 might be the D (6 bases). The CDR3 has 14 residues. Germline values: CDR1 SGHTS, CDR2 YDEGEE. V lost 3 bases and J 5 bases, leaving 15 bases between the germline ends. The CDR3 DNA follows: TGTGCCAGCAGCTCCTGGACTACCGGGGACGAGCAGTACTTC. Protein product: CASSSWTTGDEQYF. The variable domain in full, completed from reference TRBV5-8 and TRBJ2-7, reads EAGVTQSPTHLIKTRGQQATLRCSPISGHTSVYWYQQALGLGLQFLLWYDEGEERNRGNFPPRFSGRQFPNYSSELNVNALELEDSALYLCASSSWTTGDEQYFGPGTRLTVT.

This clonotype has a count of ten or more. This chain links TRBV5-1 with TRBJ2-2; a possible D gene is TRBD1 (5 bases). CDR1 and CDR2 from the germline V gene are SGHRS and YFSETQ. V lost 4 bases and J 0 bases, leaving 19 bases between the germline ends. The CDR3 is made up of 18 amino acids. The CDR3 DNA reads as TGCGCCAGCAGCGGCCGAGACAGAATCTTCGCGAACACCGGGGAGCTGTTTTTT. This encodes CASSGRDRIFANTGELFF.

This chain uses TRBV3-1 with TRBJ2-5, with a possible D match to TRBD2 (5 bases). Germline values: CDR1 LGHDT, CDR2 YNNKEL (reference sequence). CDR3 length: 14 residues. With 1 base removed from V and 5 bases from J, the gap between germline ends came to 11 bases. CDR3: CASSQGGSHETQYF. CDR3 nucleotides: TGTGCCAGCAGCCAAGGAGGGTCCCACGAGACCCAGTACTTC.

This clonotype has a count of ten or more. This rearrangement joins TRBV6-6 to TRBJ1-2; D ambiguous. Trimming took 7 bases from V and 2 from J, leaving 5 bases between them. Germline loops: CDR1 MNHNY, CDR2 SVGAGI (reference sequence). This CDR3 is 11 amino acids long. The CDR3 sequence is CASTFNYGYTF. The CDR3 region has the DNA TGTGCCAGCACCTTCAACTATGGCTACACCTTC.

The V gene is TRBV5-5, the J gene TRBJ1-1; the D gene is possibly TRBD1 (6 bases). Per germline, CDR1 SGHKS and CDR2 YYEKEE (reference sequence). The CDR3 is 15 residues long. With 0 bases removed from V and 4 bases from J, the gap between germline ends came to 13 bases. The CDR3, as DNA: TGTGCCAGCAGCTTGGAGGCCAGGGGAGGCACTGAAGCTTTCTTT. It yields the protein CASSLEARGGTEAFF.

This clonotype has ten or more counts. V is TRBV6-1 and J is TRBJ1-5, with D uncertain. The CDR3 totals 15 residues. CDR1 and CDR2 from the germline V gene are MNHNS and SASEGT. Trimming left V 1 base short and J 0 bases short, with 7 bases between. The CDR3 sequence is CASSEGTDSNQPQHF. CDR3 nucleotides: TGTGCCAGCAGTGAAGGGACCGATAGCAATCAGCCCCAGCATTTT.

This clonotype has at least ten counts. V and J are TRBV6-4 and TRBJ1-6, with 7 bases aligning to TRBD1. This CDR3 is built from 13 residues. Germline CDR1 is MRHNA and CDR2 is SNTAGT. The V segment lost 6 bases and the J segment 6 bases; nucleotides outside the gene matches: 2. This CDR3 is CASRDRSNSPLHF. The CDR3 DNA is TGTGCCAGCAGGGACAGGAGTAATTCACCCCTCCACTTT.

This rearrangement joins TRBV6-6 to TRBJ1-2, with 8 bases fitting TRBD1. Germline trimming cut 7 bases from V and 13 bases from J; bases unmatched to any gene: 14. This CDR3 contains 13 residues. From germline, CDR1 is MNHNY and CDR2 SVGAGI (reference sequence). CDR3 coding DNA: TGTGCCAGCACGGCAGGGGGCACATTATGGCGCACCTTC. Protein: CASTAGGTLWRTF.